A single sample gave rise to the 21 T cell receptor beta chains below, sequenced in a study of metastatic and nonmetastatic thyroid tumors (dated by TCRdb to 2018 to 2021). Libraries were constructed by PCR. The sequencing machine was an Illumina HiSeq 4000. TCRdb reworked the public reads: Q25 trimming with fastp, MiXCR clone assembly, productive beta chains retained. A total of 89,000 or so clones appear in this sample, around 9.2% of them only once. Together, the top ten hold under 9% of the sample. None of the patients had been given any treatment before thyroid surgery. Sequencing was performed on blood. The receptors were sampled from a female donor with papillary thyroid cancer or a benign thyroid nodule (not recorded which). Some clones in this sample may be carry-over from other donors' samples.

This clone has ten or more counts. This chain connects TRBV7-2 to TRBJ2-7; a possible D gene is TRBD2 (5 bases). Per the germline V gene, CDR1 is SGHTA and CDR2 is FQGNSA. The V gene lost 5 bases and the J gene lost 3 bases, with 17 bases spanning the gap. The CDR3 length is 15 residues. CDR3 amino acids: CASSPVGGLNYEQYF. The DNA for the CDR3 is TGTGCCAGCAGCCCAGTTGGCGGGCTAAACTACGAGCAGTACTTC.

This clone was recorded at least ten times. V gene TRBV19 combines with J gene TRBJ2-5; 8 nucleotides line up with TRBD1. Germline assignment: CDR1 LNHDA and CDR2 SQIVND (reference sequence). The CDR3 totals 13 residues. With V trimmed by 3 bases and J by 5 bases, 2 bases remained unmatched. DNA of the CDR3: TGTGCCAGTAGTATGACAGGGGTGGAGACCCAGTACTTC. Encoded protein: CASSMTGVETQYF.

The V and J genes are TRBV4-2 and TRBJ2-3; 7 nucleotides agree with TRBD1. The CDR3 sequence is 16 residues long. In germline, CDR1 is LGHNA, CDR2 YNFKEQ. J lost 4 bases, V lost 5 bases, and 12 bases had no gene match. CDR3 region: CASSTPGQCLADTQYF. The CDR3 nucleotides read TGTGCCAGCAGCACTCCGGGACAGTGTCTCGCAGATACGCAGTATTTT.

This clone turned up a few times. This sequence joins TRBV6-1 and TRBJ1-6; D is ambiguous. CDR1 and CDR2 from the germline V gene are MNHNS and SASEGT. The ends were cut back, 5 bases at V and 10 bases at J, with 9 bases in the middle. The CDR3 contains 12 residues. The DNA of the CDR3 is TGTGCCAGCAGTTCATTCTCCTCACCCCTCCACTTT. Translating it yields CASSSFSSPLHF.

This clone was counted ten times or more. Relative to the germline gene, one junction end is altered; a read error may explain this. The chain is built from TRBV5-1 and TRBJ2-7, with D unclear. Germline V gene sequence: CDR1 SGHRS, CDR2 YFSETQ. This CDR3 region has 15 residues. CDR3 coding DNA: TGCGCCAGCAGCTTGATCCCTACCAACTCCAACGAGCAGTACTTC. Protein product: CASSLIPTNSNEQYF.

This clone occurred many times. The chain uses TRBV19 and TRBJ2-5; D is unclear. Trimming stripped 7 bases from V and 4 bases from J, with 4 bases between. Germline V CDR1 and CDR2: LNHDA, SQIVND (reference sequence). The CDR3 has 10 residues. DNA of the CDR3: TGTGCCAGTAAGACAGAGACCCAGTACTTC. The encoded protein is CASKTETQYF.

In this sample, this clone turned up many times. The V gene is TRBV19, the J gene TRBJ2-3, with 9 nucleotides matching TRBD2. Germline CDR1 reads LNHDA; CDR2 reads SQIVND (reference sequence). The CDR3 contains 16 residues. The V gene end was trimmed by 3 bases and the J gene end by 6 bases; junction bases not matched to a gene: 10. The CDR3 sequence: CASSMNRRGGRDTQYF. CDR3 nucleotides: TGTGCCAGTAGTATGAACCGGCGGGGGGGACGTGATACGCAGTATTTT. Combining the CDR3 with reference TRBV19 and TRBJ2-3 gives the whole variable domain DGGITQSPKYLFRKEGQNVTLSCEQNLNHDAMYWYRQDPGQGLRLIYYSQIVNDFQKGDIAEGYSVSREKKESFPLTVTSAQKNPTAFYLCASSMNRRGGRDTQYFGPGTRLTVL.

The table lists this clone with many counts. The chain links TRBV24-1 to TRBJ2-2, with D perhaps matching TRBD1 or TRBD2 (6 bases each). Trimming took 5 bases from V and 1 from J, leaving 10 bases between them. Germline V lookup: CDR1 KGHDR, CDR2 SFDVKD. The length of the CDR3 is 15 residues. The CDR3 region has the DNA TGTGCCACCAGTGGGGGGGCTGGGAACACCGGGGAGCTGTTTTTT. Amino acid sequence: CATSGGAGNTGELFF.

There are many counts of this clone. At the DNA level, this CDR3 is encoded by other sequences in the same sample as well. The chain uses TRBV20-1 and TRBJ1-1, with D uncertain. The CDR3 covers 13 residues. V was trimmed by 6 bases and J by 1 base, leaving 12 bases between them. CDR1 and CDR2 from the germline V gene are DFQATT and SNEGSKA (reference sequence). The CDR3 region has the DNA TGCAGTGCCCCGAGGGTTCAGAACACTGAAGCTTTCTTT. This codes for CSAPRVQNTEAFF.

In its sample, this clone was seen many times. Other DNA sequences within the sample encode an identical CDR3. This chain connects TRBV9 to TRBJ1-5; possibly TRBD1 for D (6 bases). The V gene lost 2 bases and the J gene lost 6 bases, with 15 bases spanning the gap. Germline CDR1 reads SGDLS; CDR2 reads YYNGEE. This CDR3 spans 15 amino acids. The CDR3 region has the DNA TGTGCCAGCAGCGTCGGGGGAACAGGGAGTCAGCCCCAGCATTTT. Translating gives CASSVGGTGSQPQHF.

This clone was seen many times. The DNA for the CDR3 is TGTGCCAGCAGTTACTCGACAGGTGTAAGAAGGAGCGGGGACACAGATACGCAGTATTTT. It is translated as CASSYSTGVRRSGDTDTQYF. The genes are TRBV6-2 or TRBV6-3 and TRBJ2-3, with a weak D call TRBD2 (7 bases). Trimming took off 0 bases at V and 2 bases at J, with 24 bases between the two ends. This CDR3 has 20 amino acids. Germline V CDR1 and CDR2: MNHEY, SVGEGT.

This clone was counted ten times or more. The chain joins TRBV20-1 to TRBJ1-1; D is ambiguous. Germline CDR1 DFQATT, CDR2 SNEGSKA (reference sequence). V lost 0 bases and J lost 1, with 9 bases in between. The CDR3 is 14 amino acids. CDR3 loop: CSARDGYSNTEAFF. The CDR3 region has the DNA TGCAGTGCTAGAGATGGCTACTCGAACACTGAAGCTTTCTTT.

This clone has at least ten counts. The chain combines TRBV14 with TRBJ2-7, with TRBD1 matching over 7 bases. Germline CDR1 and CDR2: SGHDN and FVKESK. With 4 bases clipped from V and 7 bases from J, the junction kept 7 bases outside the gene matches. The CDR3 spans 13 residues. The CDR3, as DNA: TGTGCCAGCAGCCCATTGACAGGGTTTGAGCAGTACTTC. Encoded protein: CASSPLTGFEQYF.

Ten or more counts support this clone. This rearrangement joins TRBV6-5 to TRBJ2-1; 7 nucleotides align to TRBD2. The CDR3 length is 15 residues. CDR1 is MNHEY and CDR2 is SVGAGI in the germline V gene. The V segment lost 2 bases and the J segment 2 bases; nucleotides outside the gene matches: 3. CDR3 nucleotide sequence: TGTGCCAGCAGTTACGGGGGGGGGGCCTACAATGAGCAGTTCTTC. Its protein is CASSYGGGAYNEQFF.

The rearrangement uses TRBV20-1 and TRBJ1-3, with unresolved D. The CDR3 runs to 11 residues. Trimming cost V 3 bases and J 1 base, with 1 base left between them. Germline lookup yields CDR1 DFQATT and CDR2 SNEGSKA (reference sequence). CDR3 sequence: CSASSGNTIYF. The CDR3 region has the DNA TGCAGTGCTAGTTCTGGAAACACCATATATTTT.

The table lists this clone with many counts. This chain links TRBV27 with TRBJ2-3; a possible D gene is TRBD2 (6 bases). The V gene's germline CDR1 is MNHEY and CDR2 SMNVEV (reference sequence). The CDR3 loop spans 15 amino acids. Trimming removed 6 bases at V and 1 base at J, with 14 bases between. The CDR3 sequence is CASSRLEGRTDTQYF. The CDR3 bases are TGTGCCAGCAGCCGACTAGAAGGGCGCACAGATACGCAGTATTTT.

A few counts support this clone. A much larger clone differs from this one at a single base, so this may be a read error. The V gene is TRBV24-1, the J gene TRBJ2-1; D may be TRBD1 or TRBD2 (5 bases each). The CDR3 loop spans 15 amino acids. CDR1 KGHDR and CDR2 SFDVKD come from the germline V gene. V was pared by 4 bases and J by 5 bases, with 14 bases between. As DNA, the CDR3 is TGTGCCACCAGTGAAAACCGGGACGGAGACAATGAGCAGTTCTTC. It specifies CATSENRDGDNEQFF.

This clone appeared many times. Other nucleotide sequences from this sample produce the same CDR3. V usage is TRBV18 and J usage is TRBJ2-5; D might be TRBD1 (6 bases). Trimming left V 2 bases short and J 5 bases short, with 9 bases between. CDR3 size: 13 residues. Germline V gives CDR1 KGHSH, CDR2 LQKENI. CDR3 sequence: CASSPGGGETQYF. As DNA, the CDR3 is TGTGCCAGCTCACCAGGGGGCGGCGAGACCCAGTACTTC.

This clone was found many times. The chain couples TRBV3-1 to TRBJ2-7; D unresolved. There are 14 residues in the CDR3. Germline V gives CDR1 LGHDT, CDR2 YNNKEL (reference sequence). Trimming took 1 base from V and 0 from J, leaving 7 bases between them. CDR3 coding DNA: TGTGCCAGCAGCCAAGGACTGAACTCCTACGAGCAGTACTTC. Translating it yields CASSQGLNSYEQYF.

This clone was seen at least ten times. This rearrangement joins TRBV2 to TRBJ1-1; D is possibly TRBD1 (6 bases). Germline V gene data show CDR1 as SNHLY and CDR2 as FYNNEI. The CDR3 sequence is 15 residues long. V lost 1 base and J lost 1, with 10 bases in between. The chain's CDR3 is CASSEETGWNTEAFF. In nucleotides, the CDR3 is TGTGCCAGCAGTGAAGAGACAGGATGGAACACTGAAGCTTTCTTT.

This clone showed up many times. The V gene is TRBV4-2, the J gene TRBJ2-7, with D possibly TRBD1 on 5 matching bases. Germline lookup yields CDR1 LGHNA and CDR2 YNFKEQ. V was cut by 1 base and J by 0 bases, with 10 bases left in between. The CDR3 runs to 15 residues. This chain's CDR3 is CASSQVQDISYEQYF. Here the CDR3 DNA reads TGTGCCAGCAGCCAAGTGCAGGACATCTCCTACGAGCAGTACTTC.